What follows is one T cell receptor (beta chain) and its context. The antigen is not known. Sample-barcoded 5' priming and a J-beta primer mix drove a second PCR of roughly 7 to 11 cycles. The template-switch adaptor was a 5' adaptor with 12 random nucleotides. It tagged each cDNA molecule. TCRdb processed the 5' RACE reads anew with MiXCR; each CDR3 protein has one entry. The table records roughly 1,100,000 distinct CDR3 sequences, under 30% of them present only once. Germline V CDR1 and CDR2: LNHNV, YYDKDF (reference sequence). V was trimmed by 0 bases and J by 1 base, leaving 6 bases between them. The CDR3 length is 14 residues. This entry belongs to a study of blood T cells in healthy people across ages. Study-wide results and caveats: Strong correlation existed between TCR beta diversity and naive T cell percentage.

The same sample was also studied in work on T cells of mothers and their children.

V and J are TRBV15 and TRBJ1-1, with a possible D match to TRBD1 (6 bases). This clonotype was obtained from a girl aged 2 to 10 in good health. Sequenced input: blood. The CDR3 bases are TGTGCCACCAGCAGAGAAGGGGGGAACACTGAAGCTTTCTTT. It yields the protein CATSREGGNTEAFF.